Presented here are 19 T cell receptor beta chains from one specimen sequenced in a study of blood T cell repertoires in COVID-19 (dated by TCRdb to 2018 to 2020). The method behind the library was the immunoSEQ multiplex PCR assay. TCRdb carries this immuneACCESS record with in-frame sequences only. Its versions omit some clonotypes, under half of them owing to an unresolved V gene in the studies checked, with the rest unexplained. This sample comprises about 280,000 clones, 75% to 90% of them detected only once. In total, the top ten clones hold roughly 13% of the sample. Source material: peripheral blood. The origin of the receptors is a woman in her sixties or seventies with COVID-19, enrolled during active disease.

The V gene is TRBV19, the J gene TRBJ1-3, with a possible D match to TRBD1 (6 bases). Trimming removed 6 bases at V and 0 bases at J, with 18 bases between. Germline CDR1 reads LNHDA; CDR2 reads SQIVND (reference sequence). This CDR3 has 17 residues. CDR3 region: CASRLGGQVYSGNTIYF. DNA of the CDR3: TGTGCCAGTAGACTAGGGGGTCAGGTCTACTCTGGAAACACCATATATTTT.

The J gene is TRBJ2-2, the V gene TRBV6-2 or TRBV6-3; the D gene is possibly TRBD1 (6 bases). The CDR3 consists of 18 residues. The ends were cut back, 2 bases at V and 2 bases at J, with 18 bases in the middle. Germline CDR1 MNHEY, CDR2 SVGEGT. The CDR3 DNA follows: TGTGCCAGCAGTTACGGGGCAGGGGCCACTTTCAACACCGGGGAGCTGTTTTTT. This translates into CASSYGAGATFNTGELFF.

This chain links TRBV7-3 with TRBJ1-2; a weak D match, TRBD1 (5 bases). The CDR3 is made up of 16 amino acids. Germline V gives CDR1 SGHTA, CDR2 FQGTGA. V was shortened by 0 bases and J by 6 bases, with 17 bases between the two germline ends. The CDR3 DNA is TGTGCCAGCAGCTTAACGTCTGGGCAGGGTCGGGATGGCTACACCTTC. Translation gives CASSLTSGQGRDGYTF.

The sample holds one count of this clone. J is TRBJ2-2 and V is TRBV9; 11 bases are a match to TRBD1. Germline CDR1 is SGDLS and CDR2 is YYNGEE. Germline trimming cut 4 bases from V and 8 bases from J; bases unmatched to any gene: 7. This CDR3 has 15 amino acids. The DNA of the CDR3 is TGTGCCAGCAGCCCGGACAGGGGGCGAGGGGGGGAGCTGTTTTTT. Amino acids: CASSPDRGRGGELFF.

The genes are TRBV27 and TRBJ1-4; 8 positions agree with TRBD1. Trimming cost V 4 bases and J 8 bases; bases outside gene matches: 6. The CDR3 contains 14 residues. In germline, CDR1 is MNHEY, CDR2 SMNVEV (reference sequence). The CDR3 DNA follows: TGTGCCAGCAGTTCGAGGACAGGGAGCGAAAAACTGTTTTTT. Translated, it gives CASSSRTGSEKLFF.

The chain recombines TRBV5-1 with TRBJ2-2, with D maybe TRBD2 (6 bases). The CDR3 runs to 16 residues. Trimming took 7 bases from V and 0 from J, leaving 16 bases between them. CDR1 SGHRS and CDR2 YFSETQ come from the germline V gene. The DNA for the CDR3 is TGCGCCAGCTCAGCGGGCAGCCGCACGAACACCGGGGAGCTGTTTTTT. Residues: CASSAGSRTNTGELFF. The whole variable domain, filled in from reference TRBV5-1 and TRBJ2-2, reads KAGVTQTPRYLIKTRGQQVTLSCSPISGHRSVSWYQQTPGQGLQFLFEYFSETQRNKGNFPGRFSGRQFSNSRSEMNVSTLELGDSALYLCASSAGSRTNTGELFFGEGSRLTVL.

V and J are TRBV18 and TRBJ1-2; TRBD1 aligns across 9 bases. The trim removed 0 bases at V and 8 bases at J, leaving 7 bases unmatched. Germline values: CDR1 KGHSH, CDR2 LQKENI. The CDR3 has 15 residues. The chain's CDR3 is CASSPPHRGRGGYTF. CDR3 coding DNA: TGTGCCAGCTCACCACCGCACAGGGGGCGAGGCGGCTACACCTTC.

The V gene is TRBV5-6, the J gene TRBJ1-4; D not resolved. Germline CDR1 is SGHDT and CDR2 is YYEEEE. The CDR3 contains 15 residues. The germline V and J ends were trimmed by 4 bases and 5 bases, with 15 bases remaining between them. CDR3 coding DNA: TGTGCCAGCAGCGTATACCCTGCGGGAAATGAAAAACTGTTTTTT. Translating gives CASSVYPAGNEKLFF.

Comment on this clone: Other DNA sequences of this sample code for an identical CDR3. J is TRBJ1-1 and V is TRBV28, with no clear D. This CDR3 spans 11 amino acids. Trimming took 3 bases from V and 6 from J, leaving 5 bases between them. Per the germline V gene, CDR1 is MDHEN and CDR2 is SYDVKM. CDR3: CASSLRSEAFF. CDR3 nucleotide sequence: TGTGCCAGCAGTTTGAGGTCTGAAGCTTTCTTT.

The chain has TRBV3-1 (or the pseudogene TRBV3-2) and TRBJ1-2; 12 bases map to TRBD1. The germline V gene has CDR1 LGHDT and CDR2 YNNKEL (reference sequence). Trimming at V came to 0 bases and at J to 4 bases, leaving 6 bases not matched to a gene. The CDR3 covers 17 residues. DNA for the CDR3: TGTGCCAGCAGCCAAGAAGGGGACAGGGGGCCCGGCTATGGCTACACCTTC. The encoded protein is CASSQEGDRGPGYGYTF.

This clone has more than one count but fewer than ten. The CDR3 region is CASSLAGPPDRDSTLHF. The CDR3 DNA is TGCGCCAGCAGCTTGGCGGGACCGCCAGACAGGGATTCCACCCTCCACTTT. The chain employs TRBV5-1 and TRBJ1-6, with 7 bases matching TRBD1. Losses at the gene ends were 0 bases for V and 14 bases for J; bases not matched to a gene: 17. Germline-derived CDR1 and CDR2 are SGHRS and YFSETQ. This CDR3 spans 17 amino acids.

The CDR3, as DNA: TGTGCCAGCAGTCCCCGGACAGGTTACAATGAGCAGTTCTTC. It encodes CASSPRTGYNEQFF. V and J are TRBV6-5 and TRBJ2-1; 7 nucleotides align to TRBD1. The CDR3 sequence is 14 residues long. From germline, CDR1 is MNHEY and CDR2 SVGAGI. With 5 bases clipped from V and 4 bases from J, the junction kept 5 bases outside the gene matches.

The chain employs TRBV30 and TRBJ1-3, with D perhaps TRBD1 (6 bases). The CDR3 spans 14 residues. Germline V CDR1 and CDR2: GTSNPN, SVGIG (reference sequence). Deletions cut 5 bases from V and 0 bases from J, with 11 bases between. This CDR3 is CAWQQGFSGNTIYF. CDR3 DNA sequence: TGTGCCTGGCAACAGGGATTCTCTGGAAACACCATATATTTT.

Of note for this clone: The same CDR3 arises from other DNA sequences in this sample as well. The V gene is TRBV24-1, the J gene TRBJ2-5; 7 bases line up with TRBD1. Germline trimming cut 7 bases from V and 3 bases from J; bases unmatched to any gene: 4. Germline V gene sequence: CDR1 KGHDR, CDR2 SFDVKD. The CDR3 consists of 13 residues. CDR3 protein: CATSGTDKETQYF. As DNA, the CDR3 is TGTGCCACCAGCGGGACAGACAAAGAGACCCAGTACTTC.

CDR3 nucleotides: TGTGCCAGCAGTGATTCCCGTCTAGCGGGGGTGGGCGGGGAGCTGTTTTTT. This encodes CASSDSRLAGVGGELFF. V gene TRBV2 combines with J gene TRBJ2-2; 10 bases fit TRBD2. CDR1 is SNHLY and CDR2 is FYNNEI in the germline V gene. Trimming took 3 bases from V and 7 from J; bases not matched to a gene: 11. This CDR3 is 17 amino acids long.

This chain joins TRBV24-1 and TRBJ2-5; 8 bases are a match to TRBD2. This CDR3 has 15 residues. V trimming: 3 bases; J trimming: 5 bases; junction bases outside the gene matches: 7. CDR1 is KGHDR, CDR2 SFDVKD, per germline. CDR3 amino acids: CATSDPRGGGETQYF. As DNA, the CDR3 is TGTGCCACCAGTGATCCTCGGGGGGGCGGGGAGACCCAGTACTTC.

This chain joins TRBV7-9 and TRBJ2-5; 13 bases agree with TRBD2. Germline trimming cut 5 bases from V and 3 bases from J; bases unmatched to any gene: 3. Germline V CDR1 and CDR2: SEHNR, FQNEAQ (reference sequence). CDR3 length: 15 residues. The CDR3 coding sequence is TGTGCCAGCAGCCGACTAGCGGGGGGTGAAGAGACCCAGTACTTC. Amino acids: CASSRLAGGEETQYF. Supplemented by reference TRBV7-9 and TRBJ2-5, the full variable domain reads DTGVSQNPRHKITKRGQNVTFRCDPISEHNRLYWYRQTLGQGPEFLTYFQNEAQLEKSRLLSDRFSAERPKGSFSTLEIQRTEQGDSAMYLCASSRLAGGEETQYFGPGTRLLVL.

This clone was seen a few times. This chain connects TRBV27 to TRBJ2-7, with TRBD2 as a possible D gene (6 bases). This CDR3 has 15 residues. V gave up 3 bases and J gave up 4 bases, with 16 bases separating them. Germline loops: CDR1 MNHEY, CDR2 SMNVEV (reference sequence). CDR3 amino acids: CASSFDAGLGYEQYF. In DNA, the CDR3 is TGTGCCAGCAGTTTTGATGCGGGGCTTGGGTACGAGCAGTACTTC.

The CDR3 is CASRSPGGNEAFF. The DNA for the CDR3 is TGTGCCAGTAGAAGTCCAGGGGGTAATGAAGCTTTCTTT. This chain joins TRBV19 and TRBJ1-1; 7 bases are shared with TRBD1. Trimming removed 6 bases from V and 7 bases from J; junction bases left unmatched: 8. The CDR3 is made up of 13 amino acids. Germline CDR1 LNHDA, CDR2 SQIVND (reference sequence).